The rows below give T cell receptor beta chains drawn from one sample of a study of neoadjuvant anti-PD-1 for oral cavity cancer. The repertoire was sequenced with immunoSEQ multiplex PCR; TCRdb's copy has only in-frame clones and lacks some. Found here are about 23,000 clones, 40% to 50% of them singletons; the top ten hold under 40%. The sample in question was tumor tissue, obtained after nivolumab (anti-PD-1) treatment. Every receptor here comes from a person between 35 and 79 years old with oral cavity squamous cell carcinoma. CDR3s include the opening cysteine and the closing phenylalanine or tryptophan. The D gene is left open where the match is weak. Some rows mark clone size as missing; the rest say once, few, many or name a class of expanded clone.

d_gene,v_gene,j_gene,abundance,CDR3aa,CDR3nt
.,TRBV6-6,TRBJ1-2,once,CASSPLRGLGYTF,TGTGCCAGCAGCCCATTGAGGGGGTTAGGCTACACCTTC
TRBD1,TRBV5-5,TRBJ2-7,.,CASSLLTGGAVEQYF,TGTGCCAGCAGCTTGCTGACAGGGGGGGCGGTGGAGCAGTACTTC
.,TRBV12-5,TRBJ1-1,.,CASGTDSMNTEAFF,TGTGCTAGTGGAACGGACAGCATGAACACTGAAGCTTTCTTT
.,TRBV6-1,TRBJ1-6,.,CASSEIGGGLNSPLHF,TGTGCCAGCAGTGAAATCGGGGGGGGGCTCAATTCACCCCTCCACTTT
.,TRBV29-1,TRBJ2-7,few,CSVEGSSEGQVSYEQYF,TGCAGCGTGGAGGGGAGTAGTGAGGGGCAAGTCTCCTACGAGCAGTACTTC
.,TRBV4-3,TRBJ2-2,.,CASSQDRVSGELFF,TGCGCCAGCAGCCAAGACAGGGTTTCCGGGGAGCTGTTTTTT
.,TRBV6-5,TRBJ1-5,many,CASSLRQNNQPQHF,TGTGCCAGCAGTTTGAGACAGAACAATCAGCCCCAGCATTTT
.,TRBV6-1,TRBJ2-6,.,CASSPANSGANVLTF,TGTGCCAGCAGTCCGGCGAACTCTGGGGCCAACGTCCTGACTTTC
TRBD1,TRBV7-9,TRBJ2-5,few,CASSLESGAGGRETQYF,TGTGCCAGCAGCTTAGAGTCGGGCGCAGGGGGCAGGGAGACCCAGTACTTC
.,TRBV5-8,TRBJ2-5,many,CASSGTGSETQYF,TGTGCCAGCAGCGGAACAGGGAGTGAGACCCAGTACTTC
.,TRBV9,TRBJ2-2,.,CASSGTAAHAGELFF,TGTGCCAGCAGCGGTACAGCAGCGCATGCCGGGGAGCTGTTTTTT
TRBD1,TRBV6-5,TRBJ2-1,.,CASSYGRGLYNEQFF,TGTGCCAGCAGTTACGGCAGGGGGCTCTACAATGAGCAGTTCTTC
.,TRBV4-1,TRBJ1-6,.,CASSQWIYRVLGSPLHF,TGCGCCAGCAGCCAATGGATTTACAGGGTATTGGGTTCACCCCTCCACTTT
.,TRBV7-2,TRBJ2-5,.,CASSPETRGETQYF,TGTGCCAGCAGCCCCGAGACTAGAGGGGAGACCCAGTACTTC
.,TRBV7-2,TRBJ2-7,few,CASSLKGNAHEQYF,TGTGCCAGCAGCTTAAAGGGAAATGCCCACGAGCAGTACTTC
.,TRBV2,TRBJ2-1,.,CASSSAGSNEQFF,TGTGCCAGCAGTAGCGCCGGGAGCAATGAGCAGTTCTTC